These 13 T cell receptor beta chains were all obtained from the same sample, sequenced in a study of neurological immune-mediated disorders. TCRdb reprocessed the 5' RACE reads via MiXCR and lists one record per CDR3 protein. This table holds more than 75,000 distinct CDR3 sequences, 10% found once. The material sequenced was PBMCs. The receptors derive from a man aged 35 to 55 in good health.

This clonotype was observed at least ten times. The chain has TRBV20-1 and TRBJ2-7; a possible D gene is TRBD2 (5 bases). The CDR3 spans 12 residues. The V gene lost 3 bases and the J gene lost 7 bases, with 13 bases spanning the gap. Germline V gene data show CDR1 as DFQATT and CDR2 as SNEGSKA (reference sequence). CDR3 DNA: TGCAGTGCTAGGGACTCCTCATGGGAGCAGTACTTC. Translated, it gives CSARDSSWEQYF.

This clonotype was counted many times. This chain uses TRBV12-3 or TRBV12-4 with TRBJ2-5, with D unresolved. The CDR3 extends over 13 amino acids. V lost 6 bases and J 1 base, leaving 9 bases between the germline ends. The CDR3 loop is CASRLLGQETQYF. The CDR3 region has the DNA TGTGCCAGCAGGTTATTGGGCCAAGAGACCCAGTACTTC.

This clonotype was observed many times. The chain joins TRBV20-1 to TRBJ2-7; D is possibly TRBD2 (5 bases). This CDR3 has 13 residues. Trimming cost V 1 base and J 7 bases, with 14 bases left between them. Germline CDR1 and CDR2: DFQATT and SNEGSKA (reference sequence). The CDR3 DNA reads TGCAGTGCTAGAGTTGCCGCGGGTGGGGAGCAGTACTTC. This gives the protein CSARVAAGGEQYF.

This clonotype was seen many times. The chain is built from TRBV27 and TRBJ2-7; D gene unclear. The V end was cut by 3 bases, the J end by 5 bases, with 5 bases between. CDR1 is MNHEY, CDR2 SMNVEV, per germline (reference sequence). The CDR3 consists of 11 residues. The CDR3 DNA follows: TGTGCCAGCAGTTTTCAGAACGAGCAGTACTTC. This translates into CASSFQNEQYF.

The chain combines TRBV15 with TRBJ2-5; D possibly uses TRBD1 or TRBD2 (5 bases each). V was cut by 3 bases and J by 1 base, with 12 bases left in between. The CDR3 spans 15 residues. In germline, CDR1 is LNHNV, CDR2 YYDKDF (reference sequence). The CDR3 loop is CATSSDQGPQETQYF. The CDR3 region has the DNA TGTGCCACCAGCAGCGACCAGGGACCCCAAGAGACCCAGTACTTC.

This clonotype was observed a handful of times. The chain carries TRBV29-1 and TRBJ2-3; 10 bases are shared with TRBD1. CDR3 length: 15 residues. Germline CDR1 is SQVTM and CDR2 is ANQGSEA. V was clipped by 1 base and J by 6 bases; unmatched bases: 7. CDR3: CSVEGTGGDHDTQYF. The CDR3 DNA sequence: TGCAGCGTTGAAGGGACAGGGGGTGATCACGATACGCAGTATTTT.

CDR3 region: CSVEARLSTDTQYF. The CDR3 DNA reads TGCAGCGTTGAAGCACGGCTGAGCACAGATACGCAGTATTTT. The chain employs TRBV29-1 and TRBJ2-3, with D uncertain. This CDR3 has 14 amino acids. Trimming left V 1 base short and J 0 bases short, with 8 bases between. Germline CDR1 is SQVTM and CDR2 is ANQGSEA.

This clonotype came up a few times. The chain employs TRBV2 and TRBJ2-4, with D perhaps matching TRBD2 (6 bases). Trimming removed 7 bases at V and 9 bases at J, with 13 bases between. CDR3 length: 12 amino acids. Germline CDR1 and CDR2: SNHLY and FYNNEI. The CDR3 coding sequence is TGTGCCAGCACCGGTAGGAGGGGCATTCAGTACTTC. Translated: CASTGRRGIQYF. Complete variable domain (other parts from reference TRBV2 and TRBJ2-4): EPEVTQTPSHQVTQMGQEVILRCVPISNHLYFYWYRQILGQKVEFLVSFYNNEISEKSEIFDDQFSVERPDGSNFTLKIRSTKLEDSAMYFCASTGRRGIQYFGAGTRLSVL.

There are many counts of this clonotype. The rearrangement uses TRBV7-8 and TRBJ2-7; D uncertain. CDR1 is SGHVS, CDR2 FQNEAQ, per germline. Between the trimmed V and J ends, which lost 1 base and 6 bases, there was a span of 7 bases. The CDR3 is made up of 12 amino acids. The CDR3 sequence: CASSLDGFEQYF. DNA of the CDR3: TGTGCCAGCAGCTTAGATGGCTTCGAGCAGTACTTC.

This clonotype was recorded at least ten times. V is TRBV7-9 and J is TRBJ2-1; D is unclear. Germline V CDR1 and CDR2: SEHNR, FQNEAQ (reference sequence). Trimming left V 3 bases short and J 2 bases short, with 11 bases between. The CDR3 is 15 residues long. For the CDR3, the DNA is TGTGCCAGCAGCTTGCGGAGTGGCCCCTACAATGAGCAGTTCTTC. Its protein product is CASSLRSGPYNEQFF.

This chain links TRBV5-1 with TRBJ2-7; 8 bases match TRBD2. Looked up from germline, CDR1 is SGHRS and CDR2 is YFSETQ. This CDR3 contains 17 residues. V was pared by 4 bases and J by 4 bases, with 16 bases of the junction left unmatched. This chain's CDR3 is CASSPRWRGEPLYEQYF. In DNA form, the CDR3 reads TGCGCCAGCAGCCCGAGATGGCGGGGGGAACCTCTATACGAGCAGTACTTC.

This chain links TRBV7-2 with TRBJ2-7; D gene unclear. This CDR3 has 14 residues. Germline CDR1 is SGHTA and CDR2 is FQGNSA. The germline V and J ends were trimmed by 6 bases and 3 bases, with 15 bases remaining between them. CDR3 DNA sequence: TGTGCCAGCAGTTCTCAATTACTTCTCTACGAGCAGTACTTC. Translated: CASSSQLLLYEQYF.

In this sample, this clonotype turned up many times. The chain couples TRBV6-5 to TRBJ1-2; 7 nucleotides align to TRBD1. The CDR3 length is 15 residues. Unmatched junction bases numbered 1, after V lost 0 bases and J lost 0 bases. Germline CDR1 is MNHEY and CDR2 is SVGAGI. The CDR3 sequence: CASSYSGTANYGYTF. In DNA form, the CDR3 reads TGTGCCAGCAGTTACTCGGGGACAGCTAACTATGGCTACACCTTC.